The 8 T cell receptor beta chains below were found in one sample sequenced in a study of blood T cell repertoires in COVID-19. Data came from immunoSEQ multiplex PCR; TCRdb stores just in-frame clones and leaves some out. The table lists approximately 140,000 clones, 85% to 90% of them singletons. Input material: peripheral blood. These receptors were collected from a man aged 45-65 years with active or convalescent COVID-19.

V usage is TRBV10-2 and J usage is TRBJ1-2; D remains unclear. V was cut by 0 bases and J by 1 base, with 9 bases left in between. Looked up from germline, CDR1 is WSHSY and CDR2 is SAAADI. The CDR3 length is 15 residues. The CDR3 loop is CASSESVELNYGYTF. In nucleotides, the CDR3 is TGCGCCAGCAGTGAGTCGGTAGAACTTAACTATGGCTACACCTTC.

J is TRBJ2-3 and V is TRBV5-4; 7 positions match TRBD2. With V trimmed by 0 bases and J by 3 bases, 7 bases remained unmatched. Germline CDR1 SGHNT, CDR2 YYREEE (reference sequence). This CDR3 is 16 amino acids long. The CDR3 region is CASSLDRGSRTDTQYF. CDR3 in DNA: TGTGCCAGCAGCTTGGACCGCGGGAGTAGAACAGATACGCAGTATTTT.

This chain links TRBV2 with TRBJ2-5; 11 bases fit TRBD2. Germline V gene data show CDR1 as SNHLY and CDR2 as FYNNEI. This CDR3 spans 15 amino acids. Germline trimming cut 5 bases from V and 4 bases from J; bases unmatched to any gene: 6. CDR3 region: CASSYSGRALETQYF. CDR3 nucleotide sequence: TGTGCCAGCAGTTATAGCGGGAGGGCCCTAGAGACCCAGTACTTC.

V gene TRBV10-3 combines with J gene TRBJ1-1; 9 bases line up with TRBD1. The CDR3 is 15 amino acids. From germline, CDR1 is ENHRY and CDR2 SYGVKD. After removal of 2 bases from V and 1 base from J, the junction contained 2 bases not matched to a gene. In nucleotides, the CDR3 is TGTGCCATCAGTGAGGACAGGGGGGGGAACACTGAAGCTTTCTTT. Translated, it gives CAISEDRGGNTEAFF.

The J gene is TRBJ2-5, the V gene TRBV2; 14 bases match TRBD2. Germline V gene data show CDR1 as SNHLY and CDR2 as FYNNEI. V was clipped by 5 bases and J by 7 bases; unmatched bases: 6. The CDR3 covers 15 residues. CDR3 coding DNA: TGTGCCAGCAGTTTAACCGGGACTAGCGGGGGGACCCAGTACTTC. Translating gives CASSLTGTSGGTQYF.

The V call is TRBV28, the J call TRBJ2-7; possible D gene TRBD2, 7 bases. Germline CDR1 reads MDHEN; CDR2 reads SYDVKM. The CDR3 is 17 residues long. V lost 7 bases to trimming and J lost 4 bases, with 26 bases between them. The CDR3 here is CASTSTGGIGGPYEQYF. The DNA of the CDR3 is TGTGCCAGCACCTCTACGGGGGGAATCGGGGGCCCTTACGAGCAGTACTTC.

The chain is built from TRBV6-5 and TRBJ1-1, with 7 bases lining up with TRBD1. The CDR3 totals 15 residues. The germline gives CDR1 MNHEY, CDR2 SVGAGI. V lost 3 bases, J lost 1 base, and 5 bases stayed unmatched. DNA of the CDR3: TGTGCCAGCAGTTATTCCCAGGGGGGGAACACTGAAGCTTTCTTT. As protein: CASSYSQGGNTEAFF.

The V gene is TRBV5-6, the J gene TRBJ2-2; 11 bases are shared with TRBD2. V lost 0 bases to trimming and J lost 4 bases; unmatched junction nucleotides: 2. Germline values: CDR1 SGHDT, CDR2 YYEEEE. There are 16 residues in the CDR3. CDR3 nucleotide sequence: TGTGCCAGCAGCTTGGGGACTAGCGGGCTCACCGGGGAGCTGTTTTTT. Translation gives CASSLGTSGLTGELFF.